This T cell receptor (beta chain) was identified in a study of PD-L1 blockade in urothelial cancer. Data came from immunoSEQ multiplex PCR; TCRdb stores just in-frame clones and leaves some out. The sample records fewer than 40,000 clones, around 90% being singletons. The V and J ends lost 2 bases and 10 bases respectively, with 9 bases between them. The CDR3 consists of 12 residues. Germline-derived CDR1 and CDR2 are KGHSH and LQKENI. This sample comprised PBMCs, obtained around atezolizumab (anti-PD-L1) treatment. The source of this sequence is a man between 65 and 85 years old with urothelial cancer. The V call is TRBV18, the J call TRBJ2-1; no definite D call. The CDR3 region is CASSPDNPEQFF. CDR3 DNA: TGTGCCAGCTCACCAGACAACCCGGAGCAGTTCTTC.